Listed below are T cell receptor beta chains from one sample, sequenced in a study of blood T cell repertoires in COVID-19. Sequencing used immunoSEQ multiplex PCR; TCRdb keeps in-frame clones, though not all of them. The table includes 350,000 to 450,000 clones, around four fifths detected once. The specimen sequenced was PBMCs or T cells enriched from blood (not recorded which). These receptors were taken from a woman in her forties or fifties who had recovered from COVID-19. Each CDR3 is given with its conserved first and last residue. Each record gives: CDR3 protein, CDR3 DNA, V gene, D gene, clone size, J gene. D genes are given only for firm matches. For some rows the clone size is stated as once, few or many, or as a class when expanded; others skip it.

CDR3aa: CASSRQYNSPLHF
CDR3nt: TGTGCCAGCAGTCGACAGTATAATTCACCCCTCCACTTT
v_gene: TRBV6-5
d_gene: .
abundance: .
j_gene: TRBJ1-6

CDR3aa: CASSPDRGLSNQPQHF
CDR3nt: TGTGCCAGCTCACCGGACAGGGGGTTAAGCAATCAGCCCCAGCATTTT
v_gene: TRBV18
d_gene: TRBD1
abundance: few
j_gene: TRBJ1-5

CDR3aa: CASSDGTVPNTEAFF
CDR3nt: TGTGCCAGCAGCGATGGGACAGTACCCAACACTGAAGCTTTCTTT
v_gene: TRBV5-8
d_gene: TRBD1
abundance: .
j_gene: TRBJ1-1

CDR3aa: CASTETSMTGELFF
CDR3nt: TGTGCCAGTACCGAGACTAGTATGACCGGGGAGCTGTTTTTT
v_gene: TRBV19
d_gene: .
abundance: .
j_gene: TRBJ2-2

CDR3aa: CASNPSGGNTEAFF
CDR3nt: TGTGCCAGCAACCCGTCGGGGGGGAACACTGAAGCTTTCTTT
v_gene: TRBV7-2
d_gene: .
abundance: .
j_gene: TRBJ1-1

CDR3aa: CASSQGVEQFF
CDR3nt: TGTGCCAGCAGCCAGGGCGTTGAGCAGTTCTTC
v_gene: TRBV27
d_gene: .
abundance: .
j_gene: TRBJ2-1

CDR3aa: CASSYSSYNEQFF
CDR3nt: TGTGCCAGCAGTTATAGCTCCTACAATGAGCAGTTCTTC
v_gene: TRBV12-3/TRBV12-4
d_gene: .
abundance: .
j_gene: TRBJ2-1

CDR3aa: CASSYSTSGNAEAFF
CDR3nt: TGTGCCAGCAGTTACTCGACTTCGGGGAACGCCGAAGCTTTCTTT
v_gene: TRBV6-5
d_gene: .
abundance: .
j_gene: TRBJ1-1

CDR3aa: CASSPQDNYGYTF
CDR3nt: TGTGCCAGCAGTCCACAGGATAACTATGGCTACACCTTC
v_gene: TRBV6-5
d_gene: .
abundance: .
j_gene: TRBJ1-2

CDR3aa: CASSRRTGTAVYEQFF
CDR3nt: TGTGCCAGCAGCCGCCGGACAGGGACCGCGGTATATGAGCAGTTCTTC
v_gene: TRBV5-4
d_gene: TRBD1
abundance: .
j_gene: TRBJ2-1

CDR3aa: CASSPLWTGGNYGYTF
CDR3nt: TGTGCCAGCTCTCCGCTCTGGACAGGGGGTAACTATGGCTACACCTTC
v_gene: TRBV3-1/TRBV3-2
d_gene: TRBD1
abundance: .
j_gene: TRBJ1-2

CDR3aa: CSALGTGFEKLFF
CDR3nt: TGCAGCGCGCTAGGGACAGGGTTTGAAAAACTGTTTTTT
v_gene: TRBV29-1
d_gene: TRBD1
abundance: .
j_gene: TRBJ1-4

CDR3aa: CASRGRGAPEAFF
CDR3nt: TGTGCCAGCAGGGGACGGGGGGCCCCTGAAGCTTTCTTT
v_gene: TRBV7-2
d_gene: .
abundance: .
j_gene: TRBJ1-1

CDR3aa: CASSPMAGGPIEQFF
CDR3nt: TGTGCCAGCAGCCCGATGGCGGGGGGGCCGATTGAGCAGTTCTTC
v_gene: TRBV9
d_gene: TRBD2
abundance: .
j_gene: TRBJ2-1

CDR3aa: CASSLTGVAETQYF
CDR3nt: TGTGCCAGCAGCTTGACCGGGGTTGCGGAGACCCAGTACTTC
v_gene: TRBV5-4
d_gene: .
abundance: few
j_gene: TRBJ2-5

CDR3aa: CASSTGTGSQETQYF
CDR3nt: TGTGCCAGTAGTACCGGGACAGGTTCCCAAGAGACCCAGTACTTC
v_gene: TRBV19
d_gene: TRBD1
abundance: .
j_gene: TRBJ2-5

CDR3aa: CASTETGNSNQPQHF
CDR3nt: TGTGCCAGTACCGAGACAGGCAATAGCAATCAGCCCCAGCATTTT
v_gene: TRBV19
d_gene: .
abundance: .
j_gene: TRBJ1-5